This TCR beta chain was sequenced in a study of T cell repertoires in cytomegalovirus infection. The length of the CDR3 is 14 residues. Germline V gene sequence: CDR1 MGHRA, CDR2 YSYEKL. Trimming took 4 bases from V and 3 from J, leaving 12 bases between them. TCRdb re-called the reads with MiXCR, one entry per CDR3 protein. This table holds about 900,000 distinct CDR3 sequences, more than 25% found once. The sample holds a few counts of this clonotype. As yet, its antigen is unknown. This TCR was recovered from a human donor in good health (CMV status not recorded). Some clones in this sample may be carry-over from other donors' samples. V usage is TRBV4-1 and J usage is TRBJ1-2; no clear D gene. Sequenced material: cultured CD8+ T cells from PBMCs, taken from culture after CMV antigen stimulation. As DNA, the CDR3 is TGCGCCAGCAGCCCCCCAGGAGAAGACTATGGCTACACCTTC. It codes for CASSPPGEDYGYTF.